A selection of T cell receptor beta chains follows, all from one sample in a study of response to subunit inactivated influenza vaccine. TCRdb ran MiXCR on the RT-PCR reads and lists one entry per CDR3 protein. This sample carries 450,000 to 500,000 distinct CDR3 sequences, approximately 9.9% of them seen once, and the ten largest clones take 9.5% to 15%. Material: PBMCs from blood, obtained around seven weeks after vaccination. Receptor source: a man in his fifties or sixties who received an inactivated influenza vaccine. The CDR3 runs from the conserved cysteine through the conserved F or W. D genes are given only for firm matches. A row's size may be missing; if present it is once, few, many or a size class.

few	TRBJ2-2	TRBV7-9	TRBD2	17	CASRRLAGSVNTGELFF	TGTGCCAGCAGGAGACTAGCGGGGTCGGTTAACACCGGGGAGCTGTTTTTT
many	TRBJ2-1	TRBV29-1	-	12	CSVQGTLHAQFF	TGCAGCGTTCAAGGGACGCTGCACGCCCAGTTCTTC
few	TRBJ2-7	TRBV7-2	-	15	CASSFRQGGDYEQYF	TGTGCCAGCAGCTTCCGACAGGGAGGTGACTACGAGCAGTACTTC
-	TRBJ2-5	TRBV5-1	-	15	CASRELGLDKETQYF	TGCGCCAGCAGGGAATTAGGACTTGACAAGGAGACCCAGTACTTC
few	TRBJ2-3	TRBV6-5	TRBD1	16	CASSYPGQGGADTQYF	TGTGCCAGCAGTTACCCCGGACAGGGCGGGGCAGATACGCAGTATTTT
-	TRBJ2-7	TRBV5-5	TRBD1	15	CASSLGLGDSYEQYF	TGTGCCAGCAGCCTGGGCCTAGGGGACAGCTACGAGCAGTACTTC
-	TRBJ1-5	TRBV7-9	-	13	CASSLASDQPQHF	TGTGCCAGCAGCTTAGCCAGTGATCAGCCCCAGCATTTT
-	TRBJ2-3	TRBV4-1	-	15	CASSPRGSSTDTQYF	TGCGCCAGCAGCCCCCGTGGGTCTAGCACAGATACGCAGTATTTT
few	TRBJ2-1	TRBV6-2/TRBV6-3	-	14	CASSYGLETYEQFF	TGTGCCAGCAGTTACGGCTTAGAAACCTATGAGCAGTTCTTC
many	TRBJ2-4	TRBV12-3/TRBV12-4	TRBD1	15	CASDRTGDSKNIQYF	TGTGCCAGCGACAGAACAGGGGATTCCAAAAACATTCAGTACTTC
-	TRBJ1-1	TRBV5-1	-	13	CASSPTTDTEAFF	TGCGCCAGCAGCCCTACGACGGACACTGAAGCTTTCTTT
few	TRBJ2-1	TRBV13	TRBD2	14	CASSPPGLSNEQFF	TGTGCCAGCAGCCCACCGGGACTATCTAATGAGCAGTTCTTC
few	TRBJ2-7	TRBV2	-	14	CASRGVVHPYEQYF	TGTGCCAGCAGAGGGGTAGTGCACCCATACGAGCAGTACTTC
-	TRBJ2-1	TRBV6-1	TRBD2	17	CASSENSGSYSYNEQFF	TGTGCCAGCAGTGAAAATAGCGGGAGCTATTCCTACAATGAGCAGTTCTTC
-	TRBJ1-3	TRBV6-5	-	14	CASSYLQGGDTIYF	TGTGCCAGCAGTTATTTACAGGGTGGGGACACCATATATTTT
many	TRBJ2-7	TRBV20-1	TRBD1	14	CSAYDRGLSYEQYF	TGCAGTGCTTACGACAGGGGGCTATCCTACGAGCAGTACTTC
few	TRBJ2-2	TRBV5-1	TRBD2	16	CASSSGLAGYTGELFF	TGCGCCAGCAGCAGCGGACTAGCGGGGTACACCGGGGAGCTGTTTTTT
-	TRBJ1-1	TRBV4-3	-	14	CASSHGPGDTEAFF	TGCGCCAGCAGCCATGGCCCAGGGGACACTGAAGCTTTCTTT
few	TRBJ2-7	TRBV12-3/TRBV12-4	TRBD1	16	CASRPTGGSNTYEQYF	TGTGCCAGCAGGCCCACAGGGGGGAGTAATACCTACGAGCAGTACTTC
-	TRBJ2-3	TRBV5-1	-	14	CASTPFQLTDTQYF	TGCGCCAGCACCCCGTTTCAGCTCACAGATACGCAGTATTTT
many	TRBJ2-5	TRBV15	-	14	CATSSRDVQETQYF	TGTGCCACCAGCAGCCGGGACGTACAAGAGACCCAGTACTTC
-	TRBJ2-7	TRBV12-3/TRBV12-4	TRBD1	14	CASSLRVGGNEQYF	TGTGCCAGCAGCCTCAGGGTAGGGGGCAACGAGCAGTACTTC
few	TRBJ1-1	TRBV24-1	TRBD1	15	CATSDAGTENTEAFF	TGTGCCACCAGTGATGCCGGGACAGAGAACACTGAAGCTTTCTTT
many	TRBJ2-5	TRBV24-1	TRBD1	17	CATSSPGGTGSVETQYF	TGTGCCACCAGCTCCCCCGGAGGGACAGGGTCGGTGGAGACCCAGTACTTC
few	TRBJ2-7	TRBV10-3	-	14	CAISESAGTYEQYF	TGTGCCATCAGTGAGTCTGCCGGGACCTACGAGCAGTACTTC
many	TRBJ2-3	TRBV2	TRBD2	11	CAGGGTDTQYF	TGTGCCGGGGGGGGCACAGATACGCAGTATTTT
-	TRBJ2-3	TRBV11-2	-	15	CASSFSGQGTDTQYF	TGTGCCAGCAGCTTCTCGGGACAAGGCACAGATACGCAGTATTTT
-	TRBJ2-1	TRBV6-6	-	12	CAEGEAPLEQFF	TGTGCCGAGGGGGAAGCGCCGCTGGAGCAGTTCTTC
few	TRBJ1-4	TRBV30	-	13	CAWSGRAVEKLFF	TGTGCCTGGAGTGGAAGGGCTGTTGAAAAACTGTTTTTT
many	TRBJ2-1	TRBV20-1	-	11	CSARANNEQFF	TGCAGTGCTAGAGCCAATAATGAGCAGTTCTTC
few	TRBJ2-7	TRBV4-1	TRBD1	16	CASSRQRGGATHEQYF	TGCGCCAGCAGCCGCCAAAGAGGGGGCGCAACCCACGAGCAGTACTTC
few	TRBJ2-1	TRBV11-2	TRBD2	18	CASSSRVSSGRSYNEQFF	TGTGCCAGCAGCTCTAGAGTTTCTAGCGGGAGGTCGTACAATGAGCAGTTCTTC
-	TRBJ2-1	TRBV27	TRBD2	17	CASSLELGLAGNNEQFF	TGTGCCAGCAGTTTAGAACTTGGGCTAGCGGGGAATAATGAGCAGTTCTTC
few	TRBJ2-1	TRBV4-1	TRBD2	17	CASSQERALAGYNEQFF	TGCGCCAGCAGCCAAGAACGGGCGCTAGCGGGGTACAATGAGCAGTTCTTC
-	TRBJ2-7	TRBV7-9	-	12	CASRSGTYEQYF	TGTGCCAGCAGGTCTGGGACCTACGAGCAGTACTTC
-	TRBJ2-3	TRBV20-1	-	14	CSARNPGKTDTQYF	TGCAGTGCTAGAAATCCAGGGAAAACAGATACGCAGTATTTT
many	TRBJ2-4	TRBV5-6	-	13	CASSSDSKNIQYF	TGTGCCAGCAGCTCCGATTCCAAAAACATTCAGTACTTC
-	TRBJ2-3	TRBV7-2	-	14	CASSPRWRVDTQYF	TGTGCCAGCAGCCCCCGGTGGAGGGTTGATACGCAGTATTTT
few	TRBJ1-4	TRBV7-2	TRBD1	14	CASSQDRGREKLFF	TGTGCCAGCAGCCAGGACAGGGGGCGGGAAAAACTGTTTTTT
-	TRBJ1-1	TRBV20-1	-	11	CSARSLPRAFF	TGCAGTGCTAGATCCCTCCCGCGGGCTTTCTTT
-	TRBJ1-2	TRBV5-5	-	12	CASSLTDYGYTF	TGTGCCAGCAGCTTGACAGACTATGGCTACACCTTC
few	TRBJ2-3	TRBV20-1	TRBD2	16	CSATRLAGDSTDTQYF	TGCAGTGCGACCAGACTAGCGGGGGACAGCACAGATACGCAGTATTTT
-	TRBJ1-5	TRBV21-1	-	21	CASSTPGDRVGLLGSNQPQHF	TGTGCCAGCAGCACTCCGGGTGACAGGGTGGGACTGCTCGGGAGCAATCAGCCCCAGCATTTT
-	TRBJ2-5	TRBV11-2	TRBD2	17	CASSLDRRESKKETQYF	TGTGCCAGCAGCTTAGATCGGCGGGAGAGTAAAAAAGAGACCCAGTACTTC
-	TRBJ2-3	TRBV12-3/TRBV12-4	-	12	CASSLAAEGPIF	TGTGCCAGCAGTTTAGCGGCGGAAGGGCCAATTTTC
few	TRBJ2-3	TRBV4-3	-	14	CASSQDGVGDTQYF	TGCGCCAGCAGCCAAGATGGTGTAGGAGATACGCAGTATTTT
few	TRBJ2-3	TRBV12-3/TRBV12-4	TRBD2	13	CASSITSGGTQYF	TGTGCCAGCAGTATAACTAGCGGGGGTACGCAGTATTTT
-	TRBJ2-1	TRBV27	TRBD2	16	CASSLTAGVFYNEQFF	TGTGCCAGCAGCCTAACGGCGGGAGTTTTCTACAATGAGCAGTTCTTC
-	TRBJ1-5	TRBV20-1	-	15	CSARGSVISNQPQHF	TGCAGTGCTAGAGGGAGTGTTATTAGCAATCAGCCCCAGCATTTT
few	TRBJ2-6	TRBV27	-	15	CASSPERSGANVLTF	TGTGCCAGCAGCCCCGAGCGTTCAGGGGCCAACGTCCTGACTTTC
few	TRBJ1-1	TRBV5-6	-	16	CASSLLAAKADTEAFF	TGTGCCAGCAGCTTGTTAGCAGCCAAGGCGGACACTGAAGCTTTCTTT
few	TRBJ2-7	TRBV12-3/TRBV12-4	-	16	CASSKTRELLRREQYF	TGTGCCAGCAGTAAGACGAGGGAGCTCCTCAGGAGGGAGCAGTACTTC
many	TRBJ2-1	TRBV5-1	TRBD2	14	CASSSLAGGHEQFF	TGCGCCAGCAGCTCCCTAGCGGGGGGGCATGAGCAGTTCTTC
once	TRBJ2-2	TRBV12-5	-	11	CADSERGELFF	TGTGCGGATTCAGAACGCGGGGAGCTGTTTTTT